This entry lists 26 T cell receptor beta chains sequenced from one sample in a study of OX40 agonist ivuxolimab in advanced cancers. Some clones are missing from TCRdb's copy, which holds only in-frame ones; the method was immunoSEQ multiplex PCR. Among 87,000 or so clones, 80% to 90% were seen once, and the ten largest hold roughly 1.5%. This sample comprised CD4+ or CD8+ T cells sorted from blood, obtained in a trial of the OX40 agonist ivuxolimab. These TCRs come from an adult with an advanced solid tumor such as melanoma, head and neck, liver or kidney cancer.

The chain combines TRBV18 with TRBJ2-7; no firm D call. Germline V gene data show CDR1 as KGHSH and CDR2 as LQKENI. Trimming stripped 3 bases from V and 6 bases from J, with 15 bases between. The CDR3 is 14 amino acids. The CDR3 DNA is TGTGCCAGCTCACCGGCGCTAGATCCTCCCGAGCAGTACTTC. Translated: CASSPALDPPEQYF.

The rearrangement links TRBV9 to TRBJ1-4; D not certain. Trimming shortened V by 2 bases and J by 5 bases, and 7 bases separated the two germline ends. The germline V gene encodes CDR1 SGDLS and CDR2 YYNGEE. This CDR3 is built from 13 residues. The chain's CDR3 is CASSVPPNEKLFF. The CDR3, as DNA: TGTGCCAGCAGCGTGCCGCCGAATGAAAAACTGTTTTTT.

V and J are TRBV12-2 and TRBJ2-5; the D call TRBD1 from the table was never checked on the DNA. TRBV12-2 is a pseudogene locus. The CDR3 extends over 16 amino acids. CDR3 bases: TGTGCAAGTCGCTCAGGAGGGACAGGGAGAGAGGAGACCCAGTACTTC. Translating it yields CASRSGGTGREETQYF.

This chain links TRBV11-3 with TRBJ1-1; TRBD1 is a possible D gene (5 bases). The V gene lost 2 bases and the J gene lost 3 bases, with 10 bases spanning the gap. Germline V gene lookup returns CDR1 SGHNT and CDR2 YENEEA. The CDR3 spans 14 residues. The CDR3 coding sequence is TGTGCCAGCAGCTTATCCGGAGGGGACACTGAAGCTTTCTTT. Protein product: CASSLSGGDTEAFF.

CDR3: CASSLPPAGTMGINEKLFF. The DNA for the CDR3 is TGTGCCAGCAGCTTACCCCCGGCGGGGACAATGGGGATAAATGAAAAACTGTTTTTT. The chain employs TRBV7-9 and TRBJ1-4; D perhaps matches TRBD1 (6 bases). Trimming took off 2 bases at V and 5 bases at J, with 24 bases between the two ends. The germline CDR1 and CDR2 sequences are SEHNR and FQNEAQ (reference sequence). The CDR3 runs to 19 residues.

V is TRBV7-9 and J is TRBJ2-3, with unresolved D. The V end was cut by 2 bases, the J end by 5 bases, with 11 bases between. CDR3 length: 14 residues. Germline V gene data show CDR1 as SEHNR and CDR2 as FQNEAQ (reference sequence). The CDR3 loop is CASSLSVPGDTQYF. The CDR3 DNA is TGTGCCAGCAGCTTATCGGTTCCCGGAGATACGCAGTATTTT.

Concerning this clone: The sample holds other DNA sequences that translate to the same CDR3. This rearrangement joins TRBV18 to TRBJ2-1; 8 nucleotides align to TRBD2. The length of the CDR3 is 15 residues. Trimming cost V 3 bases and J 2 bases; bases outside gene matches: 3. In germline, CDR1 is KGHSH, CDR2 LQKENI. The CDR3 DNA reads TGTGCCAGCTCACCGGGAGCGGGAGCCTACAATGAGCAGTTCTTC. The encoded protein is CASSPGAGAYNEQFF.

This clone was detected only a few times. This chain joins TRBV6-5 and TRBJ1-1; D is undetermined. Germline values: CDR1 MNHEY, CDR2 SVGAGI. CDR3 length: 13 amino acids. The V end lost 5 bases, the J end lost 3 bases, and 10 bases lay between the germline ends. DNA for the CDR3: TGTGCCAGCAGTGAAATAACGGACACTGAAGCTTTCTTT. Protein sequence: CASSEITDTEAFF.

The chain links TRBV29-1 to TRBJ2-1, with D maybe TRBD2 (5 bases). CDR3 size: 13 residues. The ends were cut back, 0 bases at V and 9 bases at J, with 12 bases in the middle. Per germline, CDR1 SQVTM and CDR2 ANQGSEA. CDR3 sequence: CSVEDRPEGEQFF. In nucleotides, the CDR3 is TGCAGCGTTGAAGATCGGCCCGAGGGTGAGCAGTTCTTC.

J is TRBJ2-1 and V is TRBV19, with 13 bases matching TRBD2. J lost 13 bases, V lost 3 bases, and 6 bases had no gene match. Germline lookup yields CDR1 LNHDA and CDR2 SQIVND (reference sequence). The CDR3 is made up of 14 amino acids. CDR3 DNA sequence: TGTGCCAGTAGTATCGGACTAGCGGGGGCCGCCCAGTTCTTC. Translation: CASSIGLAGAAQFF.

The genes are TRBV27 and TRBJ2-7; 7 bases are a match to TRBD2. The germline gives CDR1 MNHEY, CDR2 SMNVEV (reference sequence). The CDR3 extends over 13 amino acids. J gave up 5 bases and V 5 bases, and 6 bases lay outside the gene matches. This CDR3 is CASSVTSFHEQYF. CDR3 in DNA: TGTGCCAGCAGTGTGACTAGCTTCCACGAGCAGTACTTC.

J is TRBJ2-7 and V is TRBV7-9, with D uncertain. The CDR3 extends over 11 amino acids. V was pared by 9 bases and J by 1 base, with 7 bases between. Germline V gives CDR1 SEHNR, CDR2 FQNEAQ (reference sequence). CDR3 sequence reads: CARGFSYEQYF. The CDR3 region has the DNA TGTGCCAGGGGGTTTTCCTACGAGCAGTACTTC.

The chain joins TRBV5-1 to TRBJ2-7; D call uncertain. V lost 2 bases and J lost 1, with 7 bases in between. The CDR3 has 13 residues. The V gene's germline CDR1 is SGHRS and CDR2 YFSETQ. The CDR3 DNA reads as TGCGCCAGCAGCTTACCACCGTCCTACGAGCAGTACTTC. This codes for CASSLPPSYEQYF.

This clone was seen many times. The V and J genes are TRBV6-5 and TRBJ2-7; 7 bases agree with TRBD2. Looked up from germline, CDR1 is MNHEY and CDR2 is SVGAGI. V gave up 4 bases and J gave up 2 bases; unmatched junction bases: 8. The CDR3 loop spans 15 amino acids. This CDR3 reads CASSSAGGGTYEQYF. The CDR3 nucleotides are TGTGCCAGCAGTTCCGCGGGCGGGGGAACCTACGAGCAGTACTTC.

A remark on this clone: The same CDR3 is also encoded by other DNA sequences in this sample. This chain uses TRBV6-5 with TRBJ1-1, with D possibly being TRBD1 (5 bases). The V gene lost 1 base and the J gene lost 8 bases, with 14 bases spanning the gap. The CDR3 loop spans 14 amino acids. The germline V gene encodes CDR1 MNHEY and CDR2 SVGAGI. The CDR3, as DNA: TGTGCCAGCAGTTACTTAGACTCGGGGACCGAAGCTTTCTTT. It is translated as CASSYLDSGTEAFF.

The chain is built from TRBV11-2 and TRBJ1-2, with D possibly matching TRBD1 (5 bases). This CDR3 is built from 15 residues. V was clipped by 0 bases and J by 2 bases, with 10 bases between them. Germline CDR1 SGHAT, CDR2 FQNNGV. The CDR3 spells CASSLDRGANYGYTF. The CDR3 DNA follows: TGTGCCAGCAGCTTAGATCGAGGGGCCAACTATGGCTACACCTTC.

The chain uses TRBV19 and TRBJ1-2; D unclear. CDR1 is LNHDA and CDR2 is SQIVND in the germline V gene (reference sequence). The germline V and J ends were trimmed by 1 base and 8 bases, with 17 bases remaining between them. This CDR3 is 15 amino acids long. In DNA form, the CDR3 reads TGTGCCAGTAGTATAGGCCGGAGTGTGATCCTGGGCTACACCTTC. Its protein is CASSIGRSVILGYTF.

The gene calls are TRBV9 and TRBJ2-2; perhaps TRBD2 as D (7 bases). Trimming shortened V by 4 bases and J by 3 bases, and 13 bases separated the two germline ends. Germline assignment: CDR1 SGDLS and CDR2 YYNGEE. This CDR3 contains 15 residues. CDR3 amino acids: CASSPRGGDTGELFF. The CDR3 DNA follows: TGTGCCAGCAGCCCCCGAGGGGGGGACACCGGGGAGCTGTTTTTT.

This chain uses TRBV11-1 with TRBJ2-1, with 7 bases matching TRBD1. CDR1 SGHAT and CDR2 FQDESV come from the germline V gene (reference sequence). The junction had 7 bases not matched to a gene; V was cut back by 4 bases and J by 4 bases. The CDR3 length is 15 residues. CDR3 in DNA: TGTGCCAGCAGCTCGATGGGACAGCGTTACAATGAGCAGTTCTTC. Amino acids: CASSSMGQRYNEQFF.

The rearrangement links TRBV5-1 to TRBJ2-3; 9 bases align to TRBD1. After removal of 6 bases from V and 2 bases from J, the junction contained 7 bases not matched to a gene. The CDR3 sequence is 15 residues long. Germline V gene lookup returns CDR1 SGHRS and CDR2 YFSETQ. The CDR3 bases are TGCGCCAGCAAACTCGGGACAGGGTTCACAGATACGCAGTATTTT. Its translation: CASKLGTGFTDTQYF.

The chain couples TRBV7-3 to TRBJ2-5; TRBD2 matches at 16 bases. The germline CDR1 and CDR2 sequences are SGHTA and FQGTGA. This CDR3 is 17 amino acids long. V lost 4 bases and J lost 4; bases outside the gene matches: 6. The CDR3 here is CASSSPGLAGGRETQYF. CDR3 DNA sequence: TGTGCCAGCAGCTCGCCGGGACTAGCGGGGGGGCGAGAGACCCAGTACTTC. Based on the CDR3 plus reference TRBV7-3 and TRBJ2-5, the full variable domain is GAGVSQTPSNKVTEKGKYVELRCDPISGHTALYWYRQSLGQGPEFLIYFQGTGAADDSGLPNDRFFAVRPEGSVSTLKIQRTERGDSAVYLCASSSPGLAGGRETQYFGPGTRLLVL.

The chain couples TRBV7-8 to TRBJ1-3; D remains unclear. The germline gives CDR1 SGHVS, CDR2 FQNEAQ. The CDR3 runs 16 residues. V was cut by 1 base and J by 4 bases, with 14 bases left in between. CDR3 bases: TGTGCCAGCAGCTTAGAGGTCAGGAGGTCAGGAAACACCATATATTTT. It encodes CASSLEVRRSGNTIYF.

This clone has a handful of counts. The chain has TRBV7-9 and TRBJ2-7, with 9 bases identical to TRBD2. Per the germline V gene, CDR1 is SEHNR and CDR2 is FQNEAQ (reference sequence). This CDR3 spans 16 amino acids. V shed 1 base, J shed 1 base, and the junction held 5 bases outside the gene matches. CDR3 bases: TGTGCCAGCAGCTTAGGCGGCGGGAGGGTATCCTACGAGCAGTACTTC. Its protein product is CASSLGGGRVSYEQYF.

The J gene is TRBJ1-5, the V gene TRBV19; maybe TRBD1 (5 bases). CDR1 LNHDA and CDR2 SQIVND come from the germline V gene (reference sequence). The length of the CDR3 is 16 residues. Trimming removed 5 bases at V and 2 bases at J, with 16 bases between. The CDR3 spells CASSHYIGEGNQPQHF. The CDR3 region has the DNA TGTGCCAGTAGTCATTATATAGGGGAAGGCAATCAGCCCCAGCATTTT.

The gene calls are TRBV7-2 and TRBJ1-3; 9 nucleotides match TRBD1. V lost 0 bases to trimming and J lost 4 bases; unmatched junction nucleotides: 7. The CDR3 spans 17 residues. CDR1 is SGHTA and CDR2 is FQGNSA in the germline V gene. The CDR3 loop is CASSLATTGGTGNTIYF. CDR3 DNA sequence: TGTGCCAGCAGCTTAGCTACGACAGGGGGAACAGGAAACACCATATATTTT.

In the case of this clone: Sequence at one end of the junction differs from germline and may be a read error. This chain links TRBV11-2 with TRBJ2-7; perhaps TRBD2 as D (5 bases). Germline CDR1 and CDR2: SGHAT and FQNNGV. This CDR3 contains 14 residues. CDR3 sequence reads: CASSLDGLAYGQYF. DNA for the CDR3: TGTGCCAGCAGCTTGGACGGACTTGCCTACGGGCAGTACTTC.